This is a list of T cell receptor beta chains from one sample in a study of T cells in pancreatic ductal adenocarcinoma. Here immunoSEQ multiplex PCR was the method, and the copy in TCRdb shows in-frame clones only, minus some. The table shows about 12,000 clones, with 70% to 90% occurring only once. The specimen was PBMCs. The receptors here all came from a human donor with pancreatic ductal adenocarcinoma. Both conserved end residues are part of each CDR3. Fields, in order: CDR3 protein, V gene, J gene.

CDR3: CASREGSGETQYF; V: TRBV19; J: TRBJ2-5
CDR3: CASTISGSALSPLHF; V: TRBV5-6; J: TRBJ1-6
CDR3: CASSSGQGAGDEKLFF; V: TRBV11-2; J: TRBJ1-4
CDR3: CASSEGGLSAEAFF; V: TRBV6-1; J: TRBJ1-1
CDR3: CASSPAGTPSYEQYF; V: TRBV7-9; J: TRBJ2-7
CDR3: CASSEGTGGLYGYTF; V: TRBV6-4; J: TRBJ1-2
CDR3: CASSQGLHNSPLHF; V: TRBV4-1; J: TRBJ1-6
CDR3: CASMWTVGQYEQYF; V: TRBV5-1; J: TRBJ2-7
CDR3: CASSGGRSEQFF; V: TRBV19; J: TRBJ2-1
CDR3: CASTSAQGDYNEQFF; V: TRBV5-1; J: TRBJ2-1
CDR3: CASSYAYSSGGDTGELFF; V: TRBV5-8; J: TRBJ2-2
CDR3: CASSPGATGNTIYF; V: TRBV5-4; J: TRBJ1-3
CDR3: CASRGGSPDTQYF; V: TRBV7-6; J: TRBJ2-3
CDR3: CASSVAGLIDTLHF; V: TRBV19; J: TRBJ1-6
CDR3: CATNRGITEAFF; V: TRBV10-3; J: TRBJ1-1
CDR3: CASSLDRTPTNEKLFF; V: TRBV11-2; J: TRBJ1-4
CDR3: CASSFYWEGSSNQPQHF; V: TRBV28; J: TRBJ1-5
CDR3: CASSRDHYEQYF; V: TRBV7-2; J: TRBJ2-7
CDR3: CASSFASGRYNEQFF; V: TRBV7-2; J: TRBJ2-1
CDR3: CASSPGTGLYTEAFF; V: TRBV18; J: TRBJ1-1
CDR3: CASSQERGVEKLFF; V: TRBV4-2; J: TRBJ1-4
CDR3: CASSPQAAEQYF; V: TRBV6-6; J: TRBJ2-7
CDR3: CASSLRGKEKLFF; V: TRBV28; J: TRBJ1-4
CDR3: CASSSGTAHNQPQHF; V: TRBV6-1; J: TRBJ1-5
CDR3: CASSSTSGNSYEQYF; V: TRBV19; J: TRBJ2-7
CDR3: CASSSPSRNTEAFF; V: TRBV27; J: TRBJ1-1
CDR3: CAWRGNTEAFF; V: TRBV30; J: TRBJ1-1
CDR3: CASSIGGTGRSYEQYF; V: TRBV19; J: TRBJ2-7
CDR3: CASSQLLDTQYF; V: TRBV4-1; J: TRBJ2-3
CDR3: CASSVQGGTTDTQYF; V: TRBV7-3; J: TRBJ2-3
CDR3: CASSEMGGEQFF; V: TRBV6-1; J: TRBJ2-1
CDR3: CASSRPQGGKAFF; V: TRBV7-9; J: TRBJ1-1
CDR3: CATSRDRTGGLSEQFF; V: TRBV15; J: TRBJ2-1
CDR3: CASTPTGAKNIQYF; V: TRBV5-1; J: TRBJ2-4
CDR3: CASSMEGDEKLFF; V: TRBV27; J: TRBJ1-4
CDR3: CASSLTPDRGRPGNTIYF; V: TRBV7-6; J: TRBJ1-3
CDR3: CASRPPIRVGTEAFF; V: TRBV7-9; J: TRBJ1-1
CDR3: CASRQGVATTQYF; V: TRBV6-6; J: TRBJ2-3
CDR3: CSVVWDTRVETQYF; V: TRBV29-1; J: TRBJ2-5
CDR3: CASSPPVGQGRGYTF; V: TRBV18; J: TRBJ1-2